The text below deals with one T cell receptor beta chain. What it binds is unknown. Other DNA sequences within the sample encode an identical CDR3. The CDR3 loop spans 14 amino acids. Germline CDR1 reads SGHRS; CDR2 reads YFSETQ. V was trimmed by 4 bases and J by 2 bases, leaving 12 bases between them. The data were obtained in a study of beta chain features in type 1 diabetes. The study reverse transcribed the entire isolated RNA, so it sequenced expressed TCRB transcripts. Here immunoSEQ multiplex PCR was the method, and the copy in TCRdb shows in-frame clones only, minus some. The sample lists around 500,000 clones; over 25% were seen once. Purities in excess of 98% were seen in all sorted populations. General study findings and limits: TCRB rearrangement may or may not be influenced by HLA type; here this remained unresolved.

The sequencing sample was made of naive CD4+ T cells from blood. The receptor comes from a man younger than 35 in good health. The genes are TRBV5-1 and TRBJ2-5, with D maybe TRBD1 (6 bases). CDR3 in amino acids: CASSLGQLQETQYF. DNA of the CDR3: TGCGCCAGCAGCCTCGGACAGTTACAAGAGACCCAGTACTTC.